The 7 T cell receptor beta chains reported below all come from one sample, sequenced in a study of shared clonotypes between healthy human individuals. Assay: immunoSEQ multiplex PCR; the TCRdb copy retains only in-frame clones and omits some. This sample has approximately 1.9 million clones, with around 93% found just once. Naive-designated CD8 cells lacked CD45RO, were positively enriched for CCR7, and omitted terminally differentiated effector memory CD45RA+ cells. Sequenced material: naive CD8+ T cells from PBMCs. The receptors originated from a man between 18 and 29 years old in good health. Some clones in this sample may be carry-over from other donors' samples.

This rearrangement joins TRBV13 to TRBJ2-1; 9 nucleotides match TRBD2. Germline V lookup: CDR1 PRHDT, CDR2 FYEKMQ (reference sequence). The CDR3 runs 16 residues. J lost 4 bases, V lost 2 bases, and 6 bases had no gene match. The CDR3 spells CASSLLAGMKYNEQFF. DNA of the CDR3: TGTGCCAGCAGCTTACTAGCGGGAATGAAGTACAATGAGCAGTTCTTC.

The J gene is TRBJ2-3, the V gene TRBV2; 10 bases are shared with TRBD2. The CDR3 covers 18 residues. Germline CDR1 and CDR2: SNHLY and FYNNEI. Trimming cost V 7 bases and J 1 base; bases outside gene matches: 14. The CDR3 DNA reads TGTGCCAGCACCGCGGCGGCGGCTAGCGGGAGCCGCACAGATACGCAGTATTTT. Protein product: CASTAAAASGSRTDTQYF.

The chain carries TRBV5-6 and TRBJ2-7, with TRBD1 identical over 10 bases. The ends lost 1 base at V and 5 bases at J; junction bases unmatched: 6. The CDR3 has 15 residues. Germline values: CDR1 SGHDT, CDR2 YYEEEE. The CDR3 DNA reads TGTGCCAGCAGCTTGACCGGGACAGGGGTCCACGAGCAGTACTTC. Amino acids: CASSLTGTGVHEQYF.

This clone is a singleton in its sample. V usage is TRBV27 and J usage is TRBJ2-2; no clear D. Germline V gives CDR1 MNHEY, CDR2 SMNVEV (reference sequence). The length of the CDR3 is 13 residues. With 8 bases removed from V and 8 bases from J, the gap between germline ends came to 15 bases. CDR3 DNA sequence: TGTGCCAGCGCAACCCAAAGGTCTGGGGAGCTGTTTTTT. Encoded protein: CASATQRSGELFF.

This chain joins TRBV10-3 and TRBJ1-1; possible D gene TRBD1, 6 bases. Germline CDR1 and CDR2: ENHRY and SYGVKD. V gave up 5 bases and J gave up 0 bases, with 10 bases separating them. This CDR3 comprises 14 residues. The CDR3 spells CAISPTGVNTEAFF. The CDR3 nucleotides read TGTGCCATCAGTCCGACAGGAGTGAACACTGAAGCTTTCTTT.

This chain connects TRBV7-3 to TRBJ1-5; D is ambiguous. Trimming stripped 1 base from V and 4 bases from J, with 5 bases between. From germline, CDR1 is SGHTA and CDR2 FQGTGA. The CDR3 is made up of 13 amino acids. This CDR3 is CASSLNKNQPQHF. As DNA, the CDR3 is TGTGCCAGCAGCTTAAACAAGAATCAGCCCCAGCATTTT.

The chain combines TRBV27 with TRBJ2-7, with D perhaps matching TRBD1 (6 bases). Per germline, CDR1 MNHEY and CDR2 SMNVEV (reference sequence). CDR3 size: 16 residues. V gave up 0 bases and J gave up 1 base, with 13 bases separating them. The CDR3 loop is CASSLSAGAASYEQYF. CDR3 nucleotides: TGTGCCAGCAGTTTATCAGCAGGGGCGGCATCCTACGAGCAGTACTTC.